This T cell receptor (beta chain) comes out of a study of CD8 T cells in Susac syndrome. This clonotype has only one observation. The antigen remains undetermined. The study's findings and limits: The study conceded that its TCR sequencing and HLA analysis involved relatively few individuals.

The RNA input was roughly 0.45 to 1 ug, and it was reverse transcribed with random hexamers. By means of immunoSEQ multiplex PCR, TCR beta CDR3 spanning 54 Vbeta and 13 Jbeta underwent amplification. One entry per CDR3 protein, called by TCRdb with MiXCR from the immunoSEQ multiplex PCR reads. The sample records 150,000 to 200,000 distinct CDR3 sequences, roughly nine tenths being singletons. Source material: CD4+ T cells from PBMCs. This receptor was obtained from a human donor with Susac syndrome.

CDR3 nucleotide sequence: TGTGCCAGCAGTTTTCCGGGACTATTAGACAATGAGCAGTTCTTC. Protein product: CASSFPGLLDNEQFF. The V gene is TRBV12-3 or TRBV12-4, the J gene TRBJ2-1; 7 bases are shared with TRBD2. This CDR3 spans 15 amino acids. The V and J ends lost 3 bases and 5 bases, in that order; junction bases with no gene match: 7.